This T cell receptor (beta chain) was recorded in a study of blood T cell repertoires in COVID-19. Germline CDR1 reads SGHAT; CDR2 reads FQNNGV. This CDR3 is 15 amino acids long. Trimming cost V 6 bases and J 8 bases; bases outside gene matches: 6. In the study's own analysis: Reference gene primer amplification in the assay estimated nucleated cell counts. Generated by immunoSEQ multiplex PCR, the TCRdb table keeps only in-frame clones and is missing some. The V and J calls and clone size are taken from that table; D and trimming were inferred from the DNA. The sample contains some 140,000 clones, less than 90% of which appear only once.

The chain has TRBV11-2 and TRBJ2-1; 14 bases agree with TRBD2. Sequenced: PBMCs or T cells enriched from blood (not recorded which). The sequence derives from a man aged 35-49 years with acute COVID-19. In DNA, the CDR3 is TGTGCCAGCAGTTCGACTAGCGGGAGGGCCGATGAGCAGTTCTTC. It codes for CASSSTSGRADEQFF.